These 24 T cell receptor beta chains came from one sample sequenced in a study of shared clonotypes between healthy human individuals. The method was immunoSEQ multiplex PCR; TCRdb's version includes in-frame clones alone and lacks a portion of them. The repertoire includes some 1,600,000 clones, 95% to 99% of them detected once, and roughly 0.42% sits in the top ten. Source material: naive CD4+ T cells sorted from blood. The subset here: CD45RA+ positively selected. These receptor sequences come from a man aged 30 to 39 in good health.

The chain uses TRBV11-2 and TRBJ2-7, with 7 nucleotides matching TRBD2. Germline V gene lookup returns CDR1 SGHAT and CDR2 FQNNGV. Losses at the gene ends were 6 bases for V and 1 base for J; bases not matched to a gene: 3. The CDR3 sequence is 13 residues long. The DNA for the CDR3 is TGTGCCAGCAGGCCTAGCGGTTCCTACGAGCAGTACTTC. Its protein product is CASRPSGSYEQYF.

The V call is TRBV27, the J call TRBJ1-5; D gene ambiguous. V was pared by 1 base and J by 14 bases, with 21 bases between. CDR1 is MNHEY and CDR2 is SMNVEV in the germline V gene (reference sequence). The length of the CDR3 is 15 residues. This chain's CDR3 is CASSLLAGPQSKEHF. DNA for the CDR3: TGTGCCAGCAGTTTATTGGCAGGACCTCAATCAAAGGAGCATTTT.

The chain carries TRBV19 and TRBJ2-4; 7 bases map to TRBD2. CDR1 is LNHDA and CDR2 is SQIVND in the germline V gene (reference sequence). The CDR3 is 18 residues long. V lost 0 bases and J lost 2; bases outside the gene matches: 10. The DNA for the CDR3 is TGTGCCAGTAGTATAGAGTGGGGCGGCGGGAGAACCAAAAACATTCAGTACTTC. Translation gives CASSIEWGGGRTKNIQYF.

The genes are TRBV10-2 and TRBJ2-7, with 7 bases lining up with TRBD2. This CDR3 spans 14 amino acids. Germline V CDR1 and CDR2: WSHSY, SAAADI. J lost 0 bases, V lost 4 bases, and 3 bases had no gene match. The CDR3 DNA follows: TGCGCCAGCAGTGCGAGCGGGACCTCCTACGAGCAGTACTTC. It codes for CASSASGTSYEQYF.

The rearrangement uses TRBV7-2 and TRBJ2-7; D gene unclear. Trimming left V 4 bases short and J 7 bases short, with 11 bases between. The germline V gene encodes CDR1 SGHTA and CDR2 FQGNSA. The CDR3 runs to 12 residues. Here the CDR3 reads CASSYGIGEQYF. The CDR3 nucleotides read TGTGCCAGCAGCTATGGGATAGGGGAGCAGTACTTC.

The chain has TRBV7-8 and TRBJ2-3, with 11 bases matching TRBD2. This CDR3 spans 16 amino acids. V lost 4 bases, J lost 2 bases, and 5 bases stayed unmatched. The germline CDR1 and CDR2 sequences are SGHVS and FQNEAQ. The CDR3 sequence is CASSYRLAGSTDTQYF. As DNA, the CDR3 is TGTGCCAGCAGCTACAGACTAGCGGGATCCACAGATACGCAGTATTTT.

In regard to this clone: Other DNA variants within this sample encode the same CDR3. The chain recombines TRBV28 with TRBJ1-1; D might be TRBD1 (5 bases). CDR3 length: 12 amino acids. The V gene lost 4 bases and the J gene lost 5 bases, with 8 bases spanning the gap. Looked up from germline, CDR1 is MDHEN and CDR2 is SYDVKM. CDR3 loop: CASSSGLTEAFF. The CDR3 DNA reads TGTGCCAGCAGTTCAGGGCTTACTGAAGCTTTCTTT.

The chain employs TRBV5-5 and TRBJ2-7; no definite D call. CDR1 is SGHKS and CDR2 is YYEKEE in the germline V gene (reference sequence). The CDR3 runs to 12 residues. Trimming removed 1 base from V and 3 bases from J, with 5 bases in between. This CDR3 is CASSLSDYEQYF. Written as DNA, the CDR3 is TGTGCCAGCAGCTTGTCGGACTACGAGCAGTACTTC.

The chain is built from TRBV5-1 and TRBJ2-3; 7 positions match TRBD1. This CDR3 region has 14 residues. With V trimmed by 3 bases and J by 1 base, 2 bases remained unmatched. Germline loops: CDR1 SGHRS, CDR2 YFSETQ. CDR3 nucleotide sequence: TGCGCCAGCAGCTCGACAGGGCGCACAGATACGCAGTATTTT. It translates to CASSSTGRTDTQYF. The full variable domain, with the rest looked up from reference TRBV5-1 and TRBJ2-3, is KAGVTQTPRYLIKTRGQQVTLSCSPISGHRSVSWYQQTPGQGLQFLFEYFSETQRNKGNFPGRFSGRQFSNSRSEMNVSTLELGDSALYLCASSSTGRTDTQYFGPGTRLTVL.

The chain combines TRBV7-3 with TRBJ2-2, with D tentatively TRBD1 (6 bases). This CDR3 region has 18 residues. Germline values: CDR1 SGHTA, CDR2 FQGTGA. Trimming left V 5 bases short and J 2 bases short, with 21 bases between. Written as DNA, the CDR3 is TGTGCCAGCAGCCCGCTTGTGGGGGCTCGGCCCAACACCGGGGAGCTGTTTTTT. Its translation: CASSPLVGARPNTGELFF.

This chain connects TRBV27 to TRBJ2-5; D gene uncertain. This CDR3 has 13 residues. The V gene's germline CDR1 is MNHEY and CDR2 SMNVEV (reference sequence). Trimming shortened V by 5 bases and J by 9 bases, and 16 bases separated the two germline ends. The CDR3 loop is CASSEDQLVAQYF. CDR3 DNA: TGTGCCAGCAGTGAGGACCAGCTCGTGGCCCAGTACTTC.

Points on this clone: The sample carries other DNA sequences with the same CDR3. This chain uses TRBV9 with TRBJ2-7; no clear D gene. V lost 0 bases to trimming and J lost 3 bases, with 7 bases between them. Germline loops: CDR1 SGDLS, CDR2 YYNGEE. The CDR3 runs 13 residues. The CDR3 coding sequence is TGTGCCAGCAGCGTAGGACCAAACTACGAGCAGTACTTC. It translates to CASSVGPNYEQYF. Full variable domain (outside the CDR3, taken from reference TRBV9 and TRBJ2-7): DSGVTQTPKHLITATGQRVTLRCSPRSGDLSVYWYQQSLDQGLQFLIQYYNGEERAKGNILERFSAQQFPDLHSELNLSSLELGDSALYFCASSVGPNYEQYFGPGTRLTVT.

This rearrangement joins TRBV18 to TRBJ2-3; 11 bases line up with TRBD1. The ends lost 3 bases at V and 7 bases at J; junction bases unmatched: 12. CDR3 size: 17 residues. Germline loops: CDR1 KGHSH, CDR2 LQKENI. CDR3 in amino acids: CASSPLAGTGGVNTQYF. Here the CDR3 DNA reads TGTGCCAGCTCACCTCTAGCCGGGACAGGGGGAGTGAATACGCAGTATTTT.

The chain has TRBV11-2 and TRBJ2-6, with D uncertain. The germline CDR1 and CDR2 sequences are SGHAT and FQNNGV. This CDR3 contains 13 residues. Trimming removed 5 bases at V and 1 base at J, with 3 bases between. The CDR3 DNA reads as TGTGCCAGCAGCATATCTGGGGCCAACGTCCTGACTTTC. Translated: CASSISGANVLTF.

The chain couples TRBV28 to TRBJ1-5; D perhaps matches TRBD1 (5 bases). The CDR3 spans 16 residues. Per the germline V gene, CDR1 is MDHEN and CDR2 is SYDVKM. V was cut by 5 bases and J by 1 base, with 15 bases left in between. The CDR3 loop reads CASSPGLEGSNQPQHF. Written as DNA, the CDR3 is TGTGCCAGCAGTCCAGGGCTTGAGGGAAGCAATCAGCCCCAGCATTTT.

CDR3 in amino acids: CASSLDSNQETQYF. The CDR3 DNA reads TGCGCCAGCAGCTTGGACAGCAACCAAGAGACCCAGTACTTC. The V call is TRBV5-1, the J call TRBJ2-5; D not resolved. Trimming shortened V by 0 bases and J by 0 bases, and 6 bases separated the two germline ends. The germline CDR1 and CDR2 sequences are SGHRS and YFSETQ. This CDR3 spans 14 amino acids.

The chain couples TRBV5-4 to TRBJ2-7, with 9 nucleotides matching TRBD1. J gave up 0 bases and V 0 bases, and 1 base lay outside the gene matches. From germline, CDR1 is SGHNT and CDR2 YYREEE (reference sequence). CDR3 size: 15 residues. The CDR3 nucleotides are TGTGCCAGCAGCTTGGAACAGGGGGCCTCCTACGAGCAGTACTTC. As protein: CASSLEQGASYEQYF.

This rearrangement joins TRBV6-1 to TRBJ2-1, with D perhaps matching TRBD2 (5 bases). Germline V gene lookup returns CDR1 MNHNS and CDR2 SASEGT. The CDR3 extends over 13 amino acids. The germline V and J ends were trimmed by 7 bases and 5 bases, with 12 bases remaining between them. The CDR3 DNA reads as TGTGCCAGCAAGCTAGCAGACCACAATGAGCAGTTCTTC. It specifies CASKLADHNEQFF.

The CDR3 protein is CAWSTGQGNTEAFF. The CDR3 nucleotides read TGTGCCTGGAGTACCGGACAGGGGAACACTGAAGCTTTCTTT. This sequence joins TRBV30 and TRBJ1-1, with 8 bases identical to TRBD1. This CDR3 is 14 amino acids long. CDR1 and CDR2 from the germline V gene are GTSNPN and SVGIG (reference sequence). The V and J ends lost 2 bases and 1 base, in that order; junction bases with no gene match: 3.

The chain employs TRBV5-4 and TRBJ2-1; D is tentatively TRBD1 or TRBD2 (5 bases each). V shed 4 bases and J shed 0 bases, with 11 bases lying between them. The germline gives CDR1 SGHNT, CDR2 YYREEE (reference sequence). The CDR3 extends over 15 amino acids. For the CDR3, the DNA is TGTGCCAGCAGCGGGGGTTTAAGCTCCTACAATGAGCAGTTCTTC. It translates to CASSGGLSSYNEQFF. Full variable domain (rest looked up from reference TRBV5-4 and TRBJ2-1): ETGVTQSPTHLIKTRGQQVTLRCSSQSGHNTVSWYQQALGQGPQFIFQYYREEENGRGNFPPRFSGLQFPNYSSELNVNALELDDSALYLCASSGGLSSYNEQFFGPGTRLTVL.

The chain links TRBV19 to TRBJ2-3; TRBD2 agrees at 11 bases. CDR1 is LNHDA and CDR2 is SQIVND in the germline V gene (reference sequence). Trimming at V came to 4 bases and at J to 0 bases, leaving 12 bases not matched to a gene. This CDR3 comprises 19 residues. CDR3 residues: CASSTLLAGGTLSTDTQYF. CDR3 nucleotide sequence: TGTGCCAGTAGTACCCTCCTAGCGGGAGGTACCCTAAGCACAGATACGCAGTATTTT.

V gene TRBV27 combines with J gene TRBJ1-2; TRBD1 matches at 10 bases. CDR3 length equals 16 residues. Germline CDR1 reads MNHEY; CDR2 reads SMNVEV (reference sequence). V lost 3 bases to trimming and J lost 8 bases; unmatched junction nucleotides: 12. The CDR3 DNA reads as TGTGCCAGCAGTTTTGGTTCGGGACAGGGGATACGGGGCTACACCTTC. This encodes CASSFGSGQGIRGYTF.

This chain uses TRBV6-1 with TRBJ2-3, with 14 bases aligning to TRBD2. The CDR3 is 15 residues long. CDR1 and CDR2 (germline): MNHNS, SASEGT. Unmatched junction bases numbered 4, after V lost 11 bases and J lost 0 bases. CDR3 bases: TGTGCCGGGACTAGCGGGAGCACTAGCACAGATACGCAGTATTTT. Amino acid sequence: CAGTSGSTSTDTQYF.

The V call is TRBV4-3, the J call TRBJ2-7; TRBD2 agrees at 8 bases. This CDR3 is 17 amino acids long. Per the germline V gene, CDR1 is LGHNA and CDR2 is YSLEER. J gave up 4 bases and V 0 bases, and 11 bases lay outside the gene matches. The CDR3 DNA reads TGCGCCAGCAGCCAAGATCTAGCGGGTGCTCTCTTATACGAGCAGTACTTC. This translates into CASSQDLAGALLYEQYF.